This T cell receptor beta chain came from a study of T cell responses to AZD1222 COVID-19 vaccine. Whole-study findings and limits: Baseline testing showed seropositivity in only 6 or 7 AZD1222 recipients. After the peak T cell response, and only then, were repertoires sampled.

Notes on this clone: Its antigen is as yet unknown.

Germline values: CDR1 SGDLS, CDR2 YYNGEE. The CDR3 has 13 amino acids. Trimming took off 4 bases at V and 0 bases at J, with 7 bases between the two ends. Using immunoSEQ multiplex PCR, the repertoire was profiled, and TCRdb retains in-frame clones only, with some absent. The sample has around 100,000 clones, around 87% seen once. The genes are TRBV9 and TRBJ1-1; TRBD1 is a possible D gene (5 bases). This receptor was obtained from an adult in good health. The specimen was peripheral blood, collected on day 0 of MenACWY control vaccination. In nucleotides, the CDR3 is TGTGCCAGCAGCCGGGGGGTGAACACTGAAGCTTTCTTT. Translation gives CASSRGVNTEAFF.